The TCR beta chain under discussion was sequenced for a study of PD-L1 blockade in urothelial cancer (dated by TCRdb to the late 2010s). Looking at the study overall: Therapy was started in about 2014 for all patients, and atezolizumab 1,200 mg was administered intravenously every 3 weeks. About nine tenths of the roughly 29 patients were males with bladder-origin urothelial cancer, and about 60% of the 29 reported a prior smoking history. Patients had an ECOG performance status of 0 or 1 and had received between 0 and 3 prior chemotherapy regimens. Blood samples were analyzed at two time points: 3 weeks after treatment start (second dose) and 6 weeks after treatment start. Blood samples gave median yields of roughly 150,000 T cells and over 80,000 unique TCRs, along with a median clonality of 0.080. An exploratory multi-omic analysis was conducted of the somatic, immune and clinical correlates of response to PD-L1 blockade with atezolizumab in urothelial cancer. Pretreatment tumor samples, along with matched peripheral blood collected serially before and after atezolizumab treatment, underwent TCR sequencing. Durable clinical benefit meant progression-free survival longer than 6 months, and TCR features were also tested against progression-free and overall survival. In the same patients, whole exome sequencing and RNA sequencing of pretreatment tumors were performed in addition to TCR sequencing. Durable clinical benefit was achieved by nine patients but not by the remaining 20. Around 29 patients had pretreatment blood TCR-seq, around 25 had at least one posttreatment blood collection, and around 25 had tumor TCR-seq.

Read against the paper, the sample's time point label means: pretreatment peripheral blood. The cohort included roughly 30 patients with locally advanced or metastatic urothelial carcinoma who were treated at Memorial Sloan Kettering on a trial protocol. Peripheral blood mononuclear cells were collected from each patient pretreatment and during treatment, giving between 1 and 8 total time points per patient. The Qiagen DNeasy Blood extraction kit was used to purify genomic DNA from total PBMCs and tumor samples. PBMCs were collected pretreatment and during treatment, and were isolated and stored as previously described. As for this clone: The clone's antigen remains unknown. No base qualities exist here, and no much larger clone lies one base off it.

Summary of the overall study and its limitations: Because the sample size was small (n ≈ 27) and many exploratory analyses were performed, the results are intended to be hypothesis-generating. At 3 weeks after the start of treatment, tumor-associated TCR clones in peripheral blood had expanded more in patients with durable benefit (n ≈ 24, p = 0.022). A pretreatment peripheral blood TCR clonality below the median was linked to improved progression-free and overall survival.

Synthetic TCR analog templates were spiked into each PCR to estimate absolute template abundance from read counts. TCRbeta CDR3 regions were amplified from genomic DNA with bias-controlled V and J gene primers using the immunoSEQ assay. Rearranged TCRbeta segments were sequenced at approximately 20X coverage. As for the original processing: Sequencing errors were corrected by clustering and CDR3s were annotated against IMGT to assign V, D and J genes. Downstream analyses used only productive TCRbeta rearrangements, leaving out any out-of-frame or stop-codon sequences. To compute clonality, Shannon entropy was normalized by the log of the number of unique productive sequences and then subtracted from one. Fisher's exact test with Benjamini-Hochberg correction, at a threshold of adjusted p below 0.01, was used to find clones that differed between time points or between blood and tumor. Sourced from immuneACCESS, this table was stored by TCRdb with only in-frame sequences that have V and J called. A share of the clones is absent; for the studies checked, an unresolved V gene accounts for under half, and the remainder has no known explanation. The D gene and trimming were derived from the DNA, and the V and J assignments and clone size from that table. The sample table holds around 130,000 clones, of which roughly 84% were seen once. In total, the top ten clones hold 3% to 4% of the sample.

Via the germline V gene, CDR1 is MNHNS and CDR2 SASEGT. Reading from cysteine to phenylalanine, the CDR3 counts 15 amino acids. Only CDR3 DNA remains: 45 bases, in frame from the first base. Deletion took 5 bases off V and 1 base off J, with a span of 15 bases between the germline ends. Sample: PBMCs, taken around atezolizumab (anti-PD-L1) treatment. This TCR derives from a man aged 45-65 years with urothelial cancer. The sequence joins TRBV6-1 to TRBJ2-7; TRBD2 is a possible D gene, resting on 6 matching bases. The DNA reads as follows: TGTGCCAGCAGTCGCCCCGGGACTTCTTCCTACGAGCAGTACTTC. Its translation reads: CASSRPGTSSYEQYF.